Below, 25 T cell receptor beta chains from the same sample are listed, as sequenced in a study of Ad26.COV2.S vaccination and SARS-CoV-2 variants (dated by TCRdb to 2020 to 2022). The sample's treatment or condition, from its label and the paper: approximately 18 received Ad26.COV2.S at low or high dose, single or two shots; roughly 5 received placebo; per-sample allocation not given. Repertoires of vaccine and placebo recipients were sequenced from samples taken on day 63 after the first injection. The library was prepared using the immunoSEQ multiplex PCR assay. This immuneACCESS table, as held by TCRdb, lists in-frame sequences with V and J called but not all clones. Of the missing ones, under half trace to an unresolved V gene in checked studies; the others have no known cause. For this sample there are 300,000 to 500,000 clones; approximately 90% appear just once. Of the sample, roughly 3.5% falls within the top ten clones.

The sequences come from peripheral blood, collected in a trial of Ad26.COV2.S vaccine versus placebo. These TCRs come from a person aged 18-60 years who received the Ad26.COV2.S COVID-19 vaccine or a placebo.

CDR3 amino acids: CAISESTDRQALFF. As DNA, the CDR3 is TGTGCCATCAGTGAGTCCACGGACAGGCAAGCACTGTTTTTT. This chain connects TRBV10-3 to TRBJ1-4, with 7 bases aligning to TRBD1. Germline CDR1 is ENHRY and CDR2 is SYGVKD. Trimming at V came to 0 bases and at J to 13 bases, leaving 8 bases not matched to a gene. The CDR3 loop spans 14 amino acids.

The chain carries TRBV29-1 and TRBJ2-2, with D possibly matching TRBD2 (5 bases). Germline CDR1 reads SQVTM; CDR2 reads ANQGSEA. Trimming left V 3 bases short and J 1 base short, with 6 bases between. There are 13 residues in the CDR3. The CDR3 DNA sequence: TGCAGCGTTGACGGGGAGAACACCGGGGAGCTGTTTTTT. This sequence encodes CSVDGENTGELFF.

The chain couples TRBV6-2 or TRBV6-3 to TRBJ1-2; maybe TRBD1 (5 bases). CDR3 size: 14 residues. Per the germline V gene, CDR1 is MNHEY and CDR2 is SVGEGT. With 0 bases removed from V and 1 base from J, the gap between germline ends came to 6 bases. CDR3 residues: CASSYSGHNYGYTF. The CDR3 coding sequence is TGTGCCAGCAGTTACTCCGGACATAACTATGGCTACACCTTC.

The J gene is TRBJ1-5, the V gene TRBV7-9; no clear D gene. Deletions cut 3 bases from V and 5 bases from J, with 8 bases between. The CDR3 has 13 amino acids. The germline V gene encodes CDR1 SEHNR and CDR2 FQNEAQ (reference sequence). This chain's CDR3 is CASSFKGDQPQHF. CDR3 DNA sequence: TGTGCCAGCAGCTTTAAGGGTGATCAGCCCCAGCATTTT. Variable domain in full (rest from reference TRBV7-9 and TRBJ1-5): DTGVSQNPRHKITKRGQNVTFRCDPISEHNRLYWYRQTLGQGPEFLTYFQNEAQLEKSRLLSDRFSAERPKGSFSTLEIQRTEQGDSAMYLCASSFKGDQPQHFGDGTRLSIL.

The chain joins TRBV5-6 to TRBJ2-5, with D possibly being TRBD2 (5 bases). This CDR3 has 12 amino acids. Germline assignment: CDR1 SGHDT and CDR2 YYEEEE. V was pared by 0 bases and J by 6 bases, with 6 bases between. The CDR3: CASSLGEQTQYF. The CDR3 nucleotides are TGTGCCAGCAGCTTGGGGGAGCAGACCCAGTACTTC.

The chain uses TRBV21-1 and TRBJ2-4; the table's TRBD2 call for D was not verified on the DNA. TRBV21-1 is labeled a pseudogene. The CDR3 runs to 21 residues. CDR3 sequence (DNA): TGTGCCAGCAGCAAAGACGGAAAGGAGGGAGGCCCATCTTTAGCCAAAAACATTCAGTACTTC. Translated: CASSKDGKEGGPSLAKNIQYF.

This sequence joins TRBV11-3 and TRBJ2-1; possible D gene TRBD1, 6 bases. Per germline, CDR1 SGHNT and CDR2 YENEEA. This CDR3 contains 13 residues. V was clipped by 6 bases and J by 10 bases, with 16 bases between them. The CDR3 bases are TGTGCCAGCAGATCTACAGGGCAGAGGGAGCAGTTCTTC. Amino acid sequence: CASRSTGQREQFF.

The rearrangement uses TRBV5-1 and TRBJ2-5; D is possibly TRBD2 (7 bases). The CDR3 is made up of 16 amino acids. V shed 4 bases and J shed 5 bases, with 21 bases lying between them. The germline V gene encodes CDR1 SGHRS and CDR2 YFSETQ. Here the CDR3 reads CASSPVRGGGPETQYF. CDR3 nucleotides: TGCGCCAGCAGCCCTGTCCGAGGGGGGGGCCCCGAGACCCAGTACTTC.

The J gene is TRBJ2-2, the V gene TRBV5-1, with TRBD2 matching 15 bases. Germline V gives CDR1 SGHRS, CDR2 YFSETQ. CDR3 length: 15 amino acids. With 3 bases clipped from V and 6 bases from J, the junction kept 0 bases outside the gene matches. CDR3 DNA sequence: TGCGCCAGCAGCTGGACTAGCGGGGGGGCCGGGGAGCTGTTTTTT. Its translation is CASSWTSGGAGELFF.

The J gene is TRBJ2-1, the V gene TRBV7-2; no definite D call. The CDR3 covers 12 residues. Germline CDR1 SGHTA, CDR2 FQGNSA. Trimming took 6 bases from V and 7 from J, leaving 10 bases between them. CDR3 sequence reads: CASRPIVNEQFF. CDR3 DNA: TGTGCCAGCAGGCCCATTGTGAATGAGCAGTTCTTC.

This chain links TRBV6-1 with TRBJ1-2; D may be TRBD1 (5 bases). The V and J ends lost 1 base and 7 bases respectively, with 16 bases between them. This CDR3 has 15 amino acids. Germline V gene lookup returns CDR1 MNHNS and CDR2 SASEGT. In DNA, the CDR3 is TGTGCCAGCAGTGAAGTTCCGGGGCCCGACACTGGCTACACCTTC. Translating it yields CASSEVPGPDTGYTF.

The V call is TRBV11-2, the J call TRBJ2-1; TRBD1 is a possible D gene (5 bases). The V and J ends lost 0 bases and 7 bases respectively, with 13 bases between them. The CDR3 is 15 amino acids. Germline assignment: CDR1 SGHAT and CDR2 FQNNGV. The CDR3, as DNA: TGTGCCAGCAGCTTAGACCCAGGGCCTCAGAATGAGCAGTTCTTC. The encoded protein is CASSLDPGPQNEQFF.

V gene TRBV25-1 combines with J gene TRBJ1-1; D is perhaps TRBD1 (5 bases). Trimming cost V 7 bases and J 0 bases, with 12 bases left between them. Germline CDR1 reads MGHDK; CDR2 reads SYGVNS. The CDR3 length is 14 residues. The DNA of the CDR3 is TGTGCCAGCAAACAGACAGCGATGAACACTGAAGCTTTCTTT. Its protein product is CASKQTAMNTEAFF.

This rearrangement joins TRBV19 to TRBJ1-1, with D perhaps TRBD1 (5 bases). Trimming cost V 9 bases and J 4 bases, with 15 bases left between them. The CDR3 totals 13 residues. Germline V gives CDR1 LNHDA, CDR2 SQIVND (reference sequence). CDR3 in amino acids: CASVQGYITEAFF. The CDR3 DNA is TGTGCCAGCGTGCAGGGATATATCACTGAAGCTTTCTTT.

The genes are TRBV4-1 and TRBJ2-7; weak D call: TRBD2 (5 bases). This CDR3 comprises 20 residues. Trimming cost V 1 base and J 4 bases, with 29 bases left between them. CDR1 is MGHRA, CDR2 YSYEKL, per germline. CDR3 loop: CASSQVQNLATMGRIYEQYF. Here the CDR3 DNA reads TGCGCCAGCAGCCAAGTACAAAATCTAGCTACCATGGGCCGAATATACGAGCAGTACTTC.

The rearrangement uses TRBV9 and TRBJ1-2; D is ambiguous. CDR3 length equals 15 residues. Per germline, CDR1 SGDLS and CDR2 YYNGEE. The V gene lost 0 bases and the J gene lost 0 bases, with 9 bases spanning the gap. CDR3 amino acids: CASSVATGPNYGYTF. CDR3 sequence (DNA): TGTGCCAGCAGCGTAGCTACCGGGCCTAACTATGGCTACACCTTC.

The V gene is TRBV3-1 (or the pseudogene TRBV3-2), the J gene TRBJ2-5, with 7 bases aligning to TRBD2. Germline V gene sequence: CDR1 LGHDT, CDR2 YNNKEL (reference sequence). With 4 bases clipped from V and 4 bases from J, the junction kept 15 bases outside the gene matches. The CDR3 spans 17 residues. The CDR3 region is CASSPFSGLNGRETQYF. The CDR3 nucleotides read TGTGCCAGCAGCCCCTTTAGCGGGCTAAATGGACGAGAGACCCAGTACTTC.

In DNA form, the CDR3 reads TGTGCCAGCAGCTTGGACAGGGGGAGGAACACCGGGGAGCTGTTTTTT. It codes for CASSLDRGRNTGELFF. V gene TRBV5-5 combines with J gene TRBJ2-2; TRBD1 matches 8 bases. Trimming cost V 0 bases and J 1 base; bases outside gene matches: 2. The CDR3 contains 16 residues. Germline CDR1 is SGHKS and CDR2 is YYEKEE (reference sequence).

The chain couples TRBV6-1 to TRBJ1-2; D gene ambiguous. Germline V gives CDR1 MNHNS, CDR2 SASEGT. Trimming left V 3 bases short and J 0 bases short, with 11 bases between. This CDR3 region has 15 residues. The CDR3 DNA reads TGTGCCAGCAGTGATATAAGGCCCTCTAACTATGGCTACACCTTC. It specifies CASSDIRPSNYGYTF.

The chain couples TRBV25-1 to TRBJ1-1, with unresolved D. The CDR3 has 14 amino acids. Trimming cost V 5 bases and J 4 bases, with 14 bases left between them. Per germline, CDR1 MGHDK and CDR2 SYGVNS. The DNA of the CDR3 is TGTGCCAGCAGTCAGTTACTTGGGCCCACTGAAGCTTTCTTT. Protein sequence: CASSQLLGPTEAFF.

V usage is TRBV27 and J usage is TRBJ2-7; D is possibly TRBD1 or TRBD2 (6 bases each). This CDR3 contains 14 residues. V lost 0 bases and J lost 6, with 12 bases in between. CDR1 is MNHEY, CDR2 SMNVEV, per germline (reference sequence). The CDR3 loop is CASSLSGGQVEQYF. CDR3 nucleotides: TGTGCCAGCAGTTTATCTGGGGGGCAGGTCGAGCAGTACTTC.

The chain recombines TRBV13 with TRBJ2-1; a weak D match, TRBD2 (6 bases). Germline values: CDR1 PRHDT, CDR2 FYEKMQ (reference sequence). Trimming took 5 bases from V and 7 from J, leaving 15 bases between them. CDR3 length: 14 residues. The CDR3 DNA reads TGTGCCAGCAGCCCGGGAGAAGAAAGGAATGAGCAGTTCTTC. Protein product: CASSPGEERNEQFF.

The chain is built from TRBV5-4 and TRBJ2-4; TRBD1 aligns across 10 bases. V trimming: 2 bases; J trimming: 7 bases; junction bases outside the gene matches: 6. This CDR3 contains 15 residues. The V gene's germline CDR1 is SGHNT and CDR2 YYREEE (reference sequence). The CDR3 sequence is CASSLFGQGGNIQYF. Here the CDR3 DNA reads TGTGCCAGCAGCTTATTTGGACAGGGGGGTAACATTCAGTACTTC.

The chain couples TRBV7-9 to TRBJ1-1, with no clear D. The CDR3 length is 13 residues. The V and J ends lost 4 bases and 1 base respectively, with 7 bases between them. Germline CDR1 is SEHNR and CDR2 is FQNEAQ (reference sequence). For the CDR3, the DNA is TGTGCCAGCAGCTCGCTAGGGAACACTGAAGCTTTCTTT. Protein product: CASSSLGNTEAFF.

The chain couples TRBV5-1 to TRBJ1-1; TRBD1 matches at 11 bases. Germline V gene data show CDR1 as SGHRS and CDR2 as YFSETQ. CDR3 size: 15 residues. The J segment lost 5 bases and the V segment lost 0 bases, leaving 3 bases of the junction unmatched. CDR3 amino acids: CASSLGGTGGTEAFF. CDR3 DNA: TGCGCCAGCAGCTTGGGTGGGACAGGGGGGACTGAAGCTTTCTTT.